A single sample gave rise to the 31 T cell receptor beta chains below, sequenced in a study of shared clonotypes between healthy human individuals. TCRdb's copy holds only in-frame clones and misses some; the assay was immunoSEQ multiplex PCR. The sample has approximately 940,000 clones, approximately 80% seen once. The sample comprised memory CD4+ T cells sorted from blood. Subset defined: CD45RA-negative fraction. The receptors shown here come from a man between 18 and 35 years old in good health.

This clone was recorded a few times. CDR3 amino acids: CASSVDSGPYNEQFF. As DNA, the CDR3 is TGCGCCAGCAGCGTCGACAGTGGACCCTACAATGAGCAGTTCTTC. The rearrangement links TRBV10-1 to TRBJ2-1; maybe TRBD1 (5 bases). The CDR3 is made up of 15 amino acids. Germline V gene sequence: CDR1 WNHNN, CDR2 SYGVQD (reference sequence). With 6 bases removed from V and 2 bases from J, the gap between germline ends came to 14 bases.

The V and J genes are TRBV5-6 and TRBJ2-5, with TRBD2 identical over 7 bases. The germline V gene has CDR1 SGHDT and CDR2 YYEEEE. V was clipped by 0 bases and J by 4 bases; unmatched bases: 9. This CDR3 contains 16 residues. The CDR3 nucleotides are TGTGCCAGCAGCTTGGTGAGCGGAGCGGGGACAGAGACCCAGTACTTC. As protein: CASSLVSGAGTETQYF.

J is TRBJ1-2 and V is TRBV5-1, with D unclear. V shed 1 base and J shed 8 bases, with 12 bases lying between them. Per germline, CDR1 SGHRS and CDR2 YFSETQ. This CDR3 comprises 13 residues. CDR3 amino acids: CASSLRSGGGYTF. For the CDR3, the DNA is TGCGCCAGCAGCTTGAGGTCTGGCGGGGGCTACACCTTC. The complete variable domain, with remaining parts taken from reference TRBV5-1 and TRBJ1-2, reads KAGVTQTPRYLIKTRGQQVTLSCSPISGHRSVSWYQQTPGQGLQFLFEYFSETQRNKGNFPGRFSGRQFSNSRSEMNVSTLELGDSALYLCASSLRSGGGYTFGSGTRLTVV.

The chain carries TRBV11-3 and TRBJ2-1; 11 bases align to TRBD2. The CDR3 consists of 16 residues. V dropped 5 bases and J dropped 7; count of bases not matched to a gene: 10. CDR1 is SGHNT, CDR2 YENEEA, per germline. CDR3 protein: CASSPGTSGRRNEQFF. The CDR3 region has the DNA TGTGCCAGCAGCCCGGGGACTAGCGGCCGCCGGAATGAGCAGTTCTTC.

This chain connects TRBV6-5 to TRBJ1-4; 9 nucleotides agree with TRBD1. V lost 5 bases and J lost 7; bases outside the gene matches: 8. This CDR3 region has 15 residues. From germline, CDR1 is MNHEY and CDR2 SVGAGI. Written as DNA, the CDR3 is TGTGCCAGCAGTCCCCCCGGACAGGGGTTTGAAAAACTGTTTTTT. Residues: CASSPPGQGFEKLFF.

The CDR3 loop is CASSPPGGRYGYTF. DNA of the CDR3: TGTGCCAGCAGCCCACCAGGGGGCCGCTATGGCTACACCTTC. The rearrangement links TRBV6-5 to TRBJ1-2, with TRBD1 identical over 8 bases. V shed 6 bases and J 4 bases; nucleotides not matched to a gene: 7. The CDR3 consists of 14 residues. Germline CDR1 MNHEY, CDR2 SVGAGI.

The chain uses TRBV7-2 and TRBJ2-2, with TRBD2 as a possible D gene (6 bases). V was clipped by 5 bases and J by 2 bases, with 15 bases between them. CDR1 and CDR2 from the germline V gene are SGHTA and FQGNSA. The CDR3 totals 16 residues. The CDR3 DNA follows: TGTGCCAGCAGCCCGAAAGGGAGGCAAAACACCGGGGAGCTGTTTTTT. It yields the protein CASSPKGRQNTGELFF.

The V and J genes are TRBV6-1 and TRBJ1-2; TRBD1 agrees at 7 bases. CDR1 and CDR2 from the germline V gene are MNHNS and SASEGT. The junction had 10 bases not matched to a gene; V was cut back by 7 bases and J by 2 bases. This CDR3 region has 15 residues. Written as DNA, the CDR3 is TGTGCCAGCACTTCAACACAGGGGACCAACTATGGCTACACCTTC. It translates to CASTSTQGTNYGYTF.

This clone was counted between two and nine times. The chain is built from TRBV7-8 and TRBJ2-1; tentatively, D is TRBD1 (6 bases). The CDR3 loop spans 15 amino acids. In germline, CDR1 is SGHVS, CDR2 FQNEAQ. V shed 1 base and J shed 4 bases, with 11 bases lying between them. The CDR3 DNA reads as TGTGCCAGCAGCTTAGATCTTGGACAGTACAATGAGCAGTTCTTC. Its translation is CASSLDLGQYNEQFF. Full variable domain (rest looked up from reference TRBV7-8 and TRBJ2-1): GAGVSQSPRYKVAKRGQDVALRCDPISGHVSLFWYQQALGQGPEFLTYFQNEAQLDKSGLPSDRFFAERPEGSVSTLKIQRTQQEDSAVYLCASSLDLGQYNEQFFGPGTRLTVL.

The gene calls are TRBV19 and TRBJ2-5, with TRBD2 matching over 8 bases. CDR1 is LNHDA, CDR2 SQIVND, per germline (reference sequence). V gave up 5 bases and J gave up 1 base; unmatched junction bases: 0. There are 13 residues in the CDR3. CDR3 amino acids: CASSGTSQETQYF. The CDR3, as DNA: TGTGCCAGTAGTGGGACTAGCCAAGAGACCCAGTACTTC.

This chain connects TRBV5-6 to TRBJ2-5; TRBD1 aligns across 9 bases. Germline V gives CDR1 SGHDT, CDR2 YYEEEE. The CDR3 runs to 14 residues. With V trimmed by 1 base and J by 5 bases, 3 bases remained unmatched. The CDR3 reads CASSLLQGAETQYF. In nucleotides, the CDR3 is TGTGCCAGCAGCTTGTTACAGGGGGCGGAGACCCAGTACTTC.

The chain links TRBV2 to TRBJ2-7; D not certain. V was trimmed by 1 base and J by 9 bases, leaving 7 bases between them. CDR1 is SNHLY, CDR2 FYNNEI, per germline. The CDR3 loop spans 11 amino acids. CDR3 in amino acids: CASSEVYSQYF. The CDR3 nucleotides read TGTGCCAGCAGTGAAGTTTATTCGCAGTACTTC.

This clone was counted between two and nine times. The CDR3, as DNA: TGTGCCAGCAGCGTAGTTGACATAAATTCACCCCTCCACTTT. Its protein product is CASSVVDINSPLHF. The rearrangement links TRBV9 to TRBJ1-6, with D uncertain. V was shortened by 0 bases and J by 7 bases, with 8 bases between the two germline ends. The germline gives CDR1 SGDLS, CDR2 YYNGEE. The CDR3 length is 14 residues.

The gene calls are TRBV11-2 and TRBJ2-7; 8 bases are shared with TRBD2. The V gene's germline CDR1 is SGHAT and CDR2 FQNNGV. The CDR3 is 14 residues long. V was clipped by 2 bases and J by 5 bases; unmatched bases: 5. In nucleotides, the CDR3 is TGTGCCAGCAGCTTAACCGGACTAGCAAACGAGCAGTACTTC. It is translated as CASSLTGLANEQYF.

The chain carries TRBV5-5 and TRBJ2-1; the D call may be TRBD1 or TRBD2 (6 bases each). Between the trimmed V and J ends, which lost 2 bases and 6 bases, there was a span of 18 bases. This CDR3 is built from 16 residues. The germline V gene has CDR1 SGHKS and CDR2 YYEKEE (reference sequence). The CDR3 here is CASSLYGGSSLNEQFF. The CDR3 DNA reads TGTGCCAGCAGCTTATACGGGGGCTCCTCACTCAATGAGCAGTTCTTC. Combining the CDR3 with reference TRBV5-5 and TRBJ2-1 gives the whole variable domain DAGVTQSPTHLIKTRGQQVTLRCSPISGHKSVSWYQQVLGQGPQFIFQYYEKEERGRGNFPDRFSARQFPNYSSELNVNALLLGDSALYLCASSLYGGSSLNEQFFGPGTRLTVL.

This chain connects TRBV6-1 to TRBJ2-5, with 7 bases matching TRBD1. The CDR3 runs 13 residues. Per germline, CDR1 MNHNS and CDR2 SASEGT. The J segment lost 4 bases and the V segment lost 6 bases, leaving 5 bases of the junction unmatched. The CDR3 coding sequence is TGTGCCAGCAGACCCAGGGGGACAGAGACCCAGTACTTC. Amino acid sequence: CASRPRGTETQYF.

The CDR3 sequence: CASSFKTGGTEAFF. The CDR3 DNA is TGTGCCAGCAGCTTCAAGACAGGGGGCACTGAAGCTTTCTTT. The genes are TRBV7-2 and TRBJ1-1, with 9 positions matching TRBD1. The CDR3 runs 14 residues. V lost 3 bases to trimming and J lost 4 bases; unmatched junction nucleotides: 3. The germline CDR1 and CDR2 sequences are SGHTA and FQGNSA.

The table lists this clone with a few counts. This chain joins TRBV6-5 and TRBJ2-3; D may be TRBD1 or TRBD2 (6 bases each). Germline CDR1 and CDR2: MNHEY and SVGAGI. This CDR3 is 15 amino acids long. The V and J ends lost 3 bases and 1 base respectively, with 11 bases between them. CDR3 sequence reads: CASSYSGARTDTQYF. The CDR3 DNA reads TGTGCCAGCAGTTATTCGGGGGCGCGCACAGATACGCAGTATTTT.

The gene calls are TRBV10-3 and TRBJ2-1; 15 bases are shared with TRBD2. This CDR3 comprises 17 residues. Germline CDR1 ENHRY, CDR2 SYGVKD. The junction had 13 bases not matched to a gene; V was cut back by 7 bases and J by 9 bases. The CDR3 here is CAITGLAGGRALGEQFF. CDR3 DNA sequence: TGTGCCATCACCGGACTAGCGGGAGGGCGGGCGCTGGGTGAGCAGTTCTTC.

This clone was counted a few times. The rearrangement uses TRBV6-5 and TRBJ2-7; a possible D gene is TRBD1 (5 bases). V gave up 6 bases and J gave up 3 bases, with 18 bases separating them. The germline gives CDR1 MNHEY, CDR2 SVGAGI. The CDR3 totals 15 residues. CDR3 loop: CASSLDSFGRYEQYF. Written as DNA, the CDR3 is TGTGCCAGCAGCCTCGACAGTTTTGGTCGCTACGAGCAGTACTTC.

V and J are TRBV9 and TRBJ1-1; 7 positions agree with TRBD1. V lost 3 bases, J lost 1 base, and 6 bases stayed unmatched. The germline V gene encodes CDR1 SGDLS and CDR2 YYNGEE. There are 15 residues in the CDR3. DNA of the CDR3: TGTGCCAGCAGCGCCCTCCAGGGGGGGAACACTGAAGCTTTCTTT. This gives the protein CASSALQGGNTEAFF.

V gene TRBV11-2 combines with J gene TRBJ1-2; no definite D call. The V and J ends lost 1 base and 5 bases respectively, with 14 bases between them. This CDR3 contains 15 residues. Per the germline V gene, CDR1 is SGHAT and CDR2 is FQNNGV. CDR3 nucleotides: TGTGCCAGCAGCTTAGCTCCTCTTCTAGGGTATGGCTACACCTTC. It specifies CASSLAPLLGYGYTF.

This clone was counted once. This rearrangement joins TRBV10-2 to TRBJ1-5; TRBD1 is a possible D gene (6 bases). Trimming removed 6 bases at V and 4 bases at J, with 16 bases between. Germline V gene data show CDR1 as WSHSY and CDR2 as SAAADI. The CDR3 extends over 15 amino acids. The CDR3 is CASSTFRGANQPQHF. For the CDR3, the DNA is TGCGCCAGCAGCACTTTTCGGGGGGCAAATCAGCCCCAGCATTTT.

The chain carries TRBV5-4 and TRBJ2-3; D not resolved. Germline values: CDR1 SGHNT, CDR2 YYREEE (reference sequence). CDR3 length: 15 amino acids. V lost 0 bases and J 5 bases, leaving 13 bases between the germline ends. CDR3 sequence reads: CASSLAGSMGDTQYF. The CDR3 DNA reads TGTGCCAGCAGCTTGGCCGGGTCCATGGGAGATACGCAGTATTTT.

J is TRBJ1-3 and V is TRBV6-1; no clear D gene. Germline V lookup: CDR1 MNHNS, CDR2 SASEGT. V was pared by 6 bases and J by 1 base, with 10 bases between. The CDR3 is 14 residues long. CDR3 amino acids: CASSTTGSGNTIYF. The CDR3 DNA is TGTGCCAGCAGCACCACTGGGTCTGGAAACACCATATATTTT.

V usage is TRBV6-4 and J usage is TRBJ2-1; 7 positions agree with TRBD2. The ends lost 1 base at V and 5 bases at J; junction bases unmatched: 5. Germline V CDR1 and CDR2: MRHNA, SNTAGT. The CDR3 sequence is 15 residues long. Here the CDR3 reads CASSDWGRAHNEQFF. The CDR3 coding sequence is TGTGCCAGCAGTGACTGGGGGAGGGCCCACAATGAGCAGTTCTTC.

Here the CDR3 reads CASSLEAGGSADTQYF. DNA of the CDR3: TGTGCCAGCAGCTTAGAGGCGGGAGGATCGGCAGATACGCAGTATTTT. The chain uses TRBV13 and TRBJ2-3; 8 bases agree with TRBD2. Germline lookup yields CDR1 PRHDT and CDR2 FYEKMQ (reference sequence). This CDR3 spans 16 amino acids. J lost 4 bases, V lost 1 base, and 7 bases had no gene match.

This chain links TRBV7-2 with TRBJ2-7; tentative D call: TRBD1 (6 bases). The CDR3 runs 14 residues. From germline, CDR1 is SGHTA and CDR2 FQGNSA. V was cut by 5 bases and J by 3 bases, with 14 bases left in between. In DNA, the CDR3 is TGTGCCAGCAGCCTCCAACAGGGATACTACGAGCAGTACTTC. It specifies CASSLQQGYYEQYF.

This chain links TRBV6-5 with TRBJ1-6, with D uncertain. The V and J ends lost 10 bases and 7 bases respectively, with 20 bases between them. The germline gives CDR1 MNHEY, CDR2 SVGAGI. This CDR3 is 15 amino acids long. CDR3 region: CATRGVSTSNSPLHF. Written as DNA, the CDR3 is TGTGCCACCCGGGGTGTTTCAACGTCCAATTCACCCCTCCACTTT.

This clone showed up many times. Distinct nucleotide sequences in the sample also encode this CDR3. The chain has TRBV7-3 and TRBJ2-5, with TRBD2 as a possible D gene (5 bases). Germline-derived CDR1 and CDR2 are SGHTA and FQGTGA. The V gene lost 3 bases and the J gene lost 5 bases, with 10 bases spanning the gap. The CDR3 consists of 13 residues. The CDR3 region is CASSFGPGETQYF. CDR3 sequence (DNA): TGTGCCAGCAGCTTCGGTCCGGGGGAGACCCAGTACTTC.

Points on this clone: The sample holds other DNA sequences that translate to the same CDR3. This chain's CDR3 is CASSSDRGLTDTQYF. The CDR3 DNA sequence: TGTGCCAGCAGCTCGGACAGGGGACTCACAGATACGCAGTATTTT. The gene calls are TRBV5-4 and TRBJ2-3; 9 bases are a match to TRBD1. CDR1 and CDR2 (germline): SGHNT, YYREEE (reference sequence). This CDR3 has 15 residues. After removal of 3 bases from V and 2 bases from J, the junction contained 4 bases not matched to a gene.